This T cell receptor beta chain was retrieved from a study of shared clonotypes between healthy human individuals (dated by TCRdb to the early 2020s). In terms of the full investigation: Two women and a few men aged 18 to 49 years were included in the cohort. For each donor, CD4 naive and CD4 memory were each given three plates, CD8 naive was given two plates, and CD8 memory was given one plate. To estimate repertoire size and how much clonotypes are shared between individuals, the study performed deep sequencing of blood TCR repertoires from roughly five healthy adults. Libraries were prepared and TCR repertoires were sequenced by different laboratories using diverse techniques, in order to increase sequencing depth and limit assay-specific biases. Per donor, leukapheresis produced somewhere between about 0.94 and 9 billion PBMCs. The research as a whole found: When several donors were compared, the shared fraction of clonotypes was about 5.5% for naive CD4, about 4% for naive CD8, more than 2% for memory CD4, and 0.4% for memory CD8. Naive subsets generally had larger estimated clonotype richness than memory subsets did. Because the study included only a small number of donors, the genetic and exposure-history diversity represented was limited. Compared with non-shared clonotypes, the clonotypes found in all four sorted-subset donors had higher generation probabilities. Based on pairwise subsampling, the degree of clonotype sharing among donors was expected to be affected by sequencing depth. Even with the large sequencing depth, rarefaction of the sorted-subset datasets indicated that sequencing was incomplete. Only blood was sampled, and tissue TCR repertoires likely differ from those in blood.

As concerns this clone: What antigen it recognizes has not been identified. Base qualities were left out, and no much larger clone turns up one base away.

From the germline V gene, CDR1 is SQVTM and CDR2 is ANQGSEA. Trimming takes 1 base off V and 3 bases off J; junction bases not matched to a gene: 6. There are 14 amino acids in the CDR3, from cysteine to phenylalanine inclusive. The retained sequence is limited to the CDR3, 42 bases, with the frame set at the first base. Donors were healthy HIV-negative adults with no recently reported acute infections or vaccinations. All donors were Caucasian adults living in Nashville, Tennessee, USA. CD4+ T cells were enriched through magnetic negative selection, after which naive cells were positively selected on CD45RA and the remaining negative fraction served as the memory subset. After blood collection by leukapheresis, PBMCs were isolated using Ficoll-Histopaque density gradient centrifugation and then cryopreserved in the vapor phase of liquid nitrogen. Analytical flow cytometry was used to check the purity and quantity of each magnetically sorted T cell population. From each sorted fraction, genomic DNA was isolated and quantified by UV absorbance on a Nanodrop 2000c.

Using the deep immunoSEQ assay, multiplex PCR amplified TCR CDR3 regions from genomic DNA. Extracted genomic DNA from each cell subset was distributed evenly across all wells of several immunoSEQ 96-well plates, and each plate was treated as a replicate. Each replicate PCR for sorted subsets received about 0.2 ug genomic DNA, equal to tens of thousands of T cell genomes. Purified libraries were quantified with a Qubit 3.0 fluorometer, sized on a Bioanalyzer 2100, and re-quantified with the KAPA Library Quantification kit. Every immunoSEQ 96-well plate was sequenced on a dedicated single-read 150-cycle Illumina NextSeq 550 flow cell. The authors' pipeline ran thus. Because only junctional sequences without quality scores were contained in the immunoSEQ output, filtering matching that applied to full-length reads could not be performed. Sequences were annotated with PyIR, a Python wrapper for IgBLAST v1.9, and V/J genes and CDR3 were assigned using IMGT germline references. Reads with weak V/J assignments (E-value above 1e-6), missing CDR3, stop codons, out-of-frame junctions, or ambiguous translated residues were removed. V3J clonotypes were defined as sequences sharing the same inferred V gene, J gene, and CDR3 amino acid sequence. Percentage overlap between repertoires was calculated by dividing the number of shared unique clonotypes by the size of the smaller repertoire. Repertoire richness was assessed with RTK rarefaction, the Chao1 estimator, and Recon v2.1 estimates of unobserved clonotypes. For all TCRbeta clonotypes obtained by the gDNA method from a few donors, generation probabilities were computed with OLGA. Held by TCRdb, this immuneACCESS table contains in-frame sequences only and omits some clones. Under half of the omission traces to an unresolved V gene where checked; the cause of the rest is unknown. The V and J calls and clone size were taken over from that table, and D and trimming were inferred from the DNA. For this sample there are over a million clones; 98% appear just once. The top ten hold about 0.35% of the sample.

The sequence was obtained from a man between 25 and 39 years old in good health. Sequenced input: naive CD4+ T cells sorted from blood. This sample's cell subset or site label indicates: CD45RA+ positively selected. The sequence links TRBV29-1 to TRBJ2-7; the junction holds 7 bases that match TRBD2. The nucleotide sequence is TGCAGCGTTGAAGTTGCAGCGGGGAGCTACGAGCAGTACTTC. The encoded protein is CSVEVAAGSYEQYF.